This T cell receptor beta chain was captured in a study of CD8 T cells in ankylosing spondylitis listed by TCRdb under 2017. In the study overall: The study profiled T cell receptor beta repertoires in healthy donors and ankylosing spondylitis patients to find disease-linked TCR variants. The full study cohort was made up of approximately 27 ankylosing spondylitis patients and approximately 100 healthy donors. Peripheral blood samples were taken, and synovial fluid was additionally collected from ankylosing spondylitis patients. What the work shows at the level of the full study, not this receptor alone: A TCR beta motif made up of eight or nine highly homologous amino acid variants appeared to be characteristic of blood from ankylosing spondylitis patients. Significant enrichment of the disease-linked clones was reported in matched synovial fluid samples from ankylosing spondylitis patients. Some of the motif variants had been reported before in the synovial fluid and blood of reactive arthritis patients, a finding that suggests common disease-initiation mechanisms. The disease-linked clones showed a CD8+ phenotype and occurred at relatively low frequencies in peripheral blood.

Sequencer: Illumina HiSeq 2500. Quantitative 5'-RACE with molecular barcodes was the method used to prepare the TCR beta libraries. From the authors' description of their analysis: A new computational method based on a probabilistic model of VDJ rearrangement was used to identify disease-linked TCR variants. The public reads were quality trimmed at Q25 with fastp and then assembled into clones with MiXCR by TCRdb, keeping productive beta chains. All rows with the same CDR3 protein become a single entry with the most common DNA and genes. For this entry, the V and J calls and clone size follow TCRdb and not the study's own pipeline. The sample table shows roughly 350,000 distinct CDR3 sequences, and roughly 8% are seen once. The ten largest make up 13% to 15% of the sample. This clonotype occurred a few times. Its antigen is currently not known. The record has no base qualities; no much larger clone is one base away.

V has 8 bases trimmed and J has 3 bases trimmed; junction bases matching no gene number 10. From its cysteine to its phenylalanine, the CDR3 spans 14 amino acids. The entry retains the CDR3 DNA only, 42 bases that are in frame from base 1. The germline V gene encodes CDR1 DFQATT and CDR2 SNEGSKA (reference sequence). This clonotype was obtained from a male donor with ankylosing spondylitis. Material for sequencing was blood, either unsorted or a sorted T cell fraction (not recorded which). This chain joins TRBV20-1 to TRBJ2-7; the central 10 bases match TRBD1. The nucleotide sequence is TGCAGTTCCACCCGGACAGGGGGTTTCTACGAGCAGTACTTC. Its protein reads: CSSTRTGGFYEQYF.